Given below is one T cell receptor (beta chain) in context. Germline V lookup: CDR1 MNHEY, CDR2 SVGEGT. The CDR3 consists of 15 residues. V lost 6 bases and J 9 bases, leaving 23 bases between the germline ends. These data are taken from a study of blood T cell repertoires in COVID-19. Study as a whole: Italy, Spain and the United States were the sources of the convalescent and acute COVID-19 samples. T cells, B-cell-depleted T cells, or PBMCs provided the cDNA or gDNA that served as material.

In the original workflow: For nucleated cells, counts were estimated from reference gene primer amplification. Assay used: immunoSEQ multiplex PCR; TCRdb lists only in-frame clones, some missing. D and trimming come from the DNA, and the V and J calls and clone size come from that table. In the table there are about 140,000 clones, less than 80% of which are singletons. The TCR was taken from a man in his fifties or sixties with acute or convalescent COVID-19. Sequencing was carried out using peripheral blood. The gene calls are TRBV6-2 or TRBV6-3 and TRBJ1-2, with D perhaps TRBD1 (5 bases). CDR3 amino acids: CASSPQGSRDGSYTF. The DNA for the CDR3 is TGTGCCAGCAGCCCCCAGGGTTCACGCGACGGTAGCTACACCTTC.